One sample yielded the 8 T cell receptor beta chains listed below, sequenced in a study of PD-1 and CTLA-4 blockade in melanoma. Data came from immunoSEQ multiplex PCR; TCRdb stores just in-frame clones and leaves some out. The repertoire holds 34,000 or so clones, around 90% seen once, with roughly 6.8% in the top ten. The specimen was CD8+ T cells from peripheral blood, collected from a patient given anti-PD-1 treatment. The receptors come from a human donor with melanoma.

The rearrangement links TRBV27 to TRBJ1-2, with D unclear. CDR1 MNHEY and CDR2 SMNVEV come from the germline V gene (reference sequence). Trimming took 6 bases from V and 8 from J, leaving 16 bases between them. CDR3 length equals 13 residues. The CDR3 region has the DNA TGTGCCAGCAGCCACACCTTAGGTCGAGGCTACACCTTC. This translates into CASSHTLGRGYTF.

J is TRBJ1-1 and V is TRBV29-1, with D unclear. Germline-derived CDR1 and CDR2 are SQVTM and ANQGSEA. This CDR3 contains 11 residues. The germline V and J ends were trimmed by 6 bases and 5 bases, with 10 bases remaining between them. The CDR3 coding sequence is TGCAGCGTGACGACGGGAACTGAAGCTTTCTTT. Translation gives CSVTTGTEAFF.

The CDR3 sequence is CATSREKGDTQYF. CDR3 nucleotide sequence: TGTGCCACCAGCAGAGAGAAGGGAGATACGCAGTATTTT. The chain has TRBV15 and TRBJ2-3, with D unclear. Trimming cost V 0 bases and J 5 bases, with 6 bases left between them. Germline V gene data show CDR1 as LNHNV and CDR2 as YYDKDF (reference sequence). The CDR3 loop spans 13 amino acids.

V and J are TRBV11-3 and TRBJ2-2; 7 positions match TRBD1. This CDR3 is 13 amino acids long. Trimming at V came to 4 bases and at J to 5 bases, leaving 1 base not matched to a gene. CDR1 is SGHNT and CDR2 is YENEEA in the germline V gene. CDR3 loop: CASSYRGTGELFF. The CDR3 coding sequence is TGTGCCAGCAGCTACAGGGGTACCGGGGAGCTGTTTTTT.

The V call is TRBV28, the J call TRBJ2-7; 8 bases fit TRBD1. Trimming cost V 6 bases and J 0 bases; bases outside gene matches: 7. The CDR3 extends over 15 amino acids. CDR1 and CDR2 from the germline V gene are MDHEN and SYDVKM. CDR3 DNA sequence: TGTGCCAGCAGACTCGCGACAGGGGCCTCCTACGAGCAGTACTTC. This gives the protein CASRLATGASYEQYF.

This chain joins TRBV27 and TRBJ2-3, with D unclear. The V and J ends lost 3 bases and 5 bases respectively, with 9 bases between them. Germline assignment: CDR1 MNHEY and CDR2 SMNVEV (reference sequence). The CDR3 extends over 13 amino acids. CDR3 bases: TGTGCCAGCAGTTTTGGTTTGGGAGATACGCAGTATTTT. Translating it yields CASSFGLGDTQYF.

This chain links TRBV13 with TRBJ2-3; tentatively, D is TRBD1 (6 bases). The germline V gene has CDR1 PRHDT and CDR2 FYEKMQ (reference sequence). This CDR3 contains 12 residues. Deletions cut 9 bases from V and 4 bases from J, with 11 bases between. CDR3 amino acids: CASTTGPDTQYF. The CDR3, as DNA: TGTGCCAGTACTACAGGGCCAGATACGCAGTATTTT.

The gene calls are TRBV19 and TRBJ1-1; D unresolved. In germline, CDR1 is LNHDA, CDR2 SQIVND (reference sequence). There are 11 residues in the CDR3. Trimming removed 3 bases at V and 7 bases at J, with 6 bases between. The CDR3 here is CASSIWGEAFF. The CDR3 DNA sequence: TGTGCCAGTAGTATCTGGGGTGAAGCTTTCTTT.